The 6 T cell receptor beta chains below were found in one sample sequenced in a study of spatial heterogeneity in lung cancer. Findings and limits, study-wide: Within tumors, counts of expanded alpha and beta TCRs tracked tumor mutation counts.

Their cognate antigens are unknown. Time point here: sample taken at primary tumor resection. MiXCR, run by TCRdb on the 5' RACE reads, gives a single entry per CDR3 protein. The table includes some 10,000 distinct CDR3 sequences, roughly 5% detected once. Source: lung tumor tissue, taken at surgery. The receptors originated from a male donor with early-stage non-small cell lung cancer.

This clonotype was counted ten times or more. This beta chain came through as a stray read in a library set up for alpha chains, and its size says little. The chain couples TRBV20-1 to TRBJ1-3; perhaps TRBD1 as D (5 bases). This CDR3 contains 15 residues. Trimming pared 4 bases from V and 2 bases from J, leaving 15 bases between. Germline V gene lookup returns CDR1 DFQATT and CDR2 SNEGSKA (reference sequence). The CDR3 spells CSAKTQRGPGNTIYF. CDR3 coding DNA: TGCAGTGCTAAGACGCAAAGGGGCCCTGGAAACACCATATATTTT.

This clonotype appeared many times. This beta chain is an off-target read within a library intended for alpha chains, so its frequency means little. The chain is built from TRBV5-5 and TRBJ2-7; D might be TRBD1 or TRBD2, each matching 7 bases. The CDR3 extends over 16 amino acids. The V gene lost 2 bases and the J gene lost 2 bases, with 17 bases spanning the gap. Germline V CDR1 and CDR2: SGHKS, YYEKEE (reference sequence). The CDR3 loop reads CASSFEHRGGTYEQYF. Written as DNA, the CDR3 is TGTGCCAGCAGCTTCGAGCACAGGGGAGGGACCTACGAGCAGTACTTC.

This clonotype has a count of ten or more. Since the library was made to target alpha chains, this beta chain is a stray read and its abundance is not meaningful. The J gene is TRBJ2-5, the V gene TRBV3-1; TRBD1 aligns across 8 bases. Germline CDR1 reads LGHDT; CDR2 reads YNNKEL (reference sequence). V lost 6 bases to trimming and J lost 4 bases; unmatched junction nucleotides: 7. The CDR3 is made up of 14 amino acids. CDR3 DNA: TGTGCCAGCAGGGGACAGGCCAAACGAGAGACCCAGTACTTC. It specifies CASRGQAKRETQYF.

The table lists this clonotype with many counts. This beta chain slipped into a library made for alpha chains as a stray read, so its size is not meaningful. The chain employs TRBV20-1 and TRBJ2-7, with 10 bases aligning to TRBD1. The CDR3 spans 14 residues. V was clipped by 6 bases and J by 2 bases; unmatched bases: 7. From germline, CDR1 is DFQATT and CDR2 SNEGSKA (reference sequence). For the CDR3, the DNA is TGCAGTGCCGACGGGACAGGGGATCCCTACGAGCAGTACTTC. Translated, it gives CSADGTGDPYEQYF.

Notes on this clonotype: Found in a library prepared for alpha chains, this beta chain is an off-target read, and its abundance has little meaning. The rearrangement uses TRBV11-1 and TRBJ1-6; D is undetermined. The CDR3 covers 15 residues. Per the germline V gene, CDR1 is SGHAT and CDR2 is FQDESV (reference sequence). Trimming removed 0 bases at V and 6 bases at J, with 9 bases between. CDR3 residues: CASSLARDLNSPLHF. The CDR3 coding sequence is TGTGCCAGCAGCTTAGCGCGCGACCTTAATTCACCCCTCCACTTT. Full variable domain (remainder filled in from reference TRBV11-1 and TRBJ1-6): EAEVAQSPRYKITEKSQAVAFWCDPISGHATLYWYRQILGQGPELLVQFQDESVVDDSQLPKDRFSAERLKGVDSTLKIQPAELGDSAMYLCASSLARDLNSPLHFGNGTRLTVT.

This clonotype was counted many times. This beta chain is a stray read from a library made for alpha chains; its abundance is not meaningful. V and J are TRBV20-1 and TRBJ2-1; weak D call: TRBD2 (6 bases). V was pared by 6 bases and J by 0 bases, with 12 bases between. CDR3 length: 14 residues. Germline V CDR1 and CDR2: DFQATT, SNEGSKA (reference sequence). The CDR3 loop is CSALEGTSYNEQFF. The CDR3 DNA sequence: TGCAGTGCCTTGGAGGGGACCTCCTACAATGAGCAGTTCTTC.